The rows below give T cell receptor beta chains drawn from one sample of a study of blood T cell repertoires in COVID-19. The repertoire was sequenced with immunoSEQ multiplex PCR; TCRdb's copy has only in-frame clones and lacks some. The sample includes some 260,000 clones, roughly 83% of them seen just once. The specimen was peripheral blood. These TCRs come from a man aged 80 or over with acute or convalescent COVID-19. The CDR3 runs from the conserved cysteine through the conserved F or W. A D gene is named only where the DNA matches it firmly. Only part of the rows carry a size: once, few, many, or a class if the clone is expanded.

clone size	J gene	V gene	CDR3 length	D gene	CDR3 DNA	CDR3 protein
NA	TRBJ1-1	TRBV6-5	15	NA	TGTGCCAGCAGTTACTCGACAGCAGGAACCACTGAAGCTTTCTTT	CASSYSTAGTTEAFF
NA	TRBJ1-6	TRBV7-9	14	TRBD1	TGTGCCAGCAGCCGCGGGACAGGGGGATCACCCCTCCACTTT	CASSRGTGGSPLHF
NA	TRBJ1-2	TRBV10-3	13	TRBD1	TGTGCCATCAGCGTCGGGACAGGGGGTGGCTACACCTTC	CAISVGTGGGYTF
NA	TRBJ2-5	TRBV5-1	13	NA	TGCGCCAGCAGCTTCGGGGTCCGAGAGACCCAGTACTTC	CASSFGVRETQYF
NA	TRBJ1-2	TRBV7-9	14	TRBD1	TGTGCCAGCAGCTTAGCCGGGACAGGCGGTGGCTACACCTTC	CASSLAGTGGGYTF
NA	TRBJ2-1	TRBV5-1	15	TRBD1	TGCGCCAGCAGCTTGGGACAGGGGGCCAACAATGAGCAGTTCTTC	CASSLGQGANNEQFF
NA	TRBJ1-3	TRBV9	14	NA	TGTGCCAGCAGTGCTGACAGCTCTGGAAACACCATATATTTT	CASSADSSGNTIYF
once	TRBJ2-3	TRBV7-9	16	TRBD2	TGTGCCAGCAGCCTAGGGACTAGCGGGAGAGGGGATACGCAGTATTTT	CASSLGTSGRGDTQYF
few	TRBJ1-6	TRBV19	15	NA	TGTGCCAGTACTTCCTGGGGGACAACAGGGTCACCCCTCCACTTT	CASTSWGTTGSPLHF
NA	TRBJ2-1	TRBV30	14	NA	TGTGCCTGGACTCGGAGTGTTTCCTACAATGAGCAGTTCTTC	CAWTRSVSYNEQFF
NA	TRBJ1-1	TRBV18	15	TRBD1	TGTGCCAGCTCACGGGACAGGGCCATGAACACTGAAGCTTTCTTT	CASSRDRAMNTEAFF
NA	TRBJ2-5	TRBV7-8	13	NA	TGTGCCAGCAGCCGTCAGGGGAGGCGGGAGCAGTACTTC	CASSRQGRREQYF
NA	TRBJ1-1	TRBV10-2	16	TRBD1	TGCGCCAGCAGGATACCGGGACAGGGGTTAGGCACTGAAGCTTTCTTT	CASRIPGQGLGTEAFF
NA	TRBJ1-4	TRBV18	16	TRBD1	TGTGCCAGCTCACTAGGGACAGGGGGCTTCCGCGAAAAACTGTTTTTT	CASSLGTGGFREKLFF
few	TRBJ1-2	TRBV30	13	NA	TGTGCCTGGAGAGACCGGGCAGGGTATGGCTACACCTTC	CAWRDRAGYGYTF
NA	TRBJ2-7	TRBV6-5	14	TRBD2	TGTGCCGGGCGAGATCGTCAGGGAGGGAGCGAGCAGTACTTC	CAGRDRQGGSEQYF
NA	TRBJ2-2	TRBV24-1	16	NA	TGTGCCACCAGTGATTTAGGACAGCTAAACACCGGGGAGCTGTTTTTT	CATSDLGQLNTGELFF
few	TRBJ2-7	TRBV4-1	16	NA	TGCGCCAGCAGCCATGCGACACGGATGGTCTCCTACGAGCAGTACTTC	CASSHATRMVSYEQYF
NA	TRBJ1-6	TRBV6-5	14	NA	TGTGCCAGCCCCGACGGACAGCCCAAATTCCCCCTCCACTTT	CASPDGQPKFPLHF
few	TRBJ2-7	TRBV13	14	NA	TGTGCCAGCAGCCTAGAAGACAGATCCTCCCAGCAGTACTTC	CASSLEDRSSQQYF
NA	TRBJ1-1	TRBV28	15	NA	TGTGCCAGCAGTTTATATTCTCCGGGAGGGGCTGAAGCTTTCTTT	CASSLYSPGGAEAFF
NA	TRBJ1-5	TRBV7-9	13	NA	TGTGCCAGCAGCTTATACGGGGGGCAGCCCCAGCATTTT	CASSLYGGQPQHF
few	TRBJ1-2	TRBV27	17	TRBD1	TGTGCCAGCAGTCCCCGGACAGGGGGCTCGGTTCACTATGGCTACACCTTC	CASSPRTGGSVHYGYTF
NA	TRBJ1-4	TRBV5-1	15	NA	TGCGCCAGCAGCTCGGCGGGGACGAATACCGAAAAACTGTTTTTT	CASSSAGTNTEKLFF
NA	TRBJ2-7	TRBV28	12	NA	TGTGCCAGCAGTTACTATCCCTACGAGCAGTACTTC	CASSYYPYEQYF
once	TRBJ1-1	TRBV5-5	18	NA	TGTGCCAGCAGCTTGCGTGGGGACACAATCTCTCGGAACACTGAAGCTTTCTTT	CASSLRGDTISRNTEAFF
NA	TRBJ1-3	TRBV18	16	TRBD1	TGTGCCAGCTCGTCTTCCGGGACAGGGATCGGAAACACCATATATTTT	CASSSSGTGIGNTIYF
NA	TRBJ2-7	TRBV5-1	16	TRBD2	TGCGCCAGCAGTAACCAAGGACGGGGGGTATCCTACGAGCAGTACTTC	CASSNQGRGVSYEQYF
NA	TRBJ2-5	TRBV3-1/TRBV3-2	15	NA	TGTGCCAGCAGCCAACGTCAGGGGCGCGGGGAGACCCAGTACTTC	CASSQRQGRGETQYF
NA	TRBJ2-3	TRBV24-1	16	TRBD2	TGTGCCACCAGTGCCCCGGGAGGAGGCATAACAGATACGCAGTATTTT	CATSAPGGGITDTQYF
NA	TRBJ1-2	TRBV6-1	15	TRBD1	TGTGCCAGCAGTGAAGCGCCGGGACAGGGAAACGGCTACACCTTC	CASSEAPGQGNGYTF
NA	TRBJ1-5	TRBV11-2	14	TRBD1	TGTGCCAGCAGCTTTACAGGGGTTGATCAGCCCCAGCATTTT	CASSFTGVDQPQHF
few	TRBJ1-5	TRBV7-3	15	NA	TGTGCCAGCAGCCTTGTTACAGGGCCGAATCAGCCCCAGCATTTT	CASSLVTGPNQPQHF
NA	TRBJ1-1	TRBV3-1/TRBV3-2	15	NA	TGTGCCAGCAGCCAAGGACAGGTTACGAACACTGAAGCTTTCTTT	CASSQGQVTNTEAFF
few	TRBJ1-1	TRBV21-1	15	NA	TGTGCCAGCAGCAAATTGGTTAGACAGGGGACTGAAGCTTTCTTT	CASSKLVRQGTEAFF
once	TRBJ2-1	TRBV24-1	18	TRBD2	TGTGCCACCAGTGATTCCTTTACTAGCGGGAGGGCCAAGAATGAGCAGTTCTTC	CATSDSFTSGRAKNEQFF